This is a list of T cell receptor beta chains from one sample in a study of T cells in Graves' hyperthyroidism and ophthalmopathy. Each CDR3 protein is one row after TCRdb ran MiXCR on the multiplex PCR reads. The sample shows around 520,000 distinct CDR3 sequences, less than 15% of them seen only once. What was sequenced was blood. The receptors were gathered from a woman in her forties with Graves' hyperthyroidism. The CDR3 runs from the conserved cysteine through the conserved F or W. Each record gives: CDR3 DNA, CDR3 protein, D gene, clone size, J gene, V gene. The D gene is left open where the match is weak. Not every row has a clone size; where given, it reads once, few, many or a size class.

cdr3_nt: TGTGCCAGCAGCTTATTTCCTGGACTAGTAACCGCCGGGGAGCTGTTTTTT
cdr3_aa: CASSLFPGLVTAGELFF
d_call: TRBD2
clone_size: many
j_call: TRBJ2-2
v_call: TRBV7-8

cdr3_nt: TGTGCCAGCAGTTTTTTGAGGATAATCCCCTACAATGAGCAGTTCTTC
cdr3_aa: CASSFLRIIPYNEQFF
d_call: .
clone_size: few
j_call: TRBJ2-1
v_call: TRBV28

cdr3_nt: TGTGCCTGGAGTGACGGCCCCAATCAGCCCCAGCATTTT
cdr3_aa: CAWSDGPNQPQHF
d_call: .
clone_size: .
j_call: TRBJ1-5
v_call: TRBV30

cdr3_nt: TGTGCCAGCAGAAGCCTGGGAGGGGAGGACACTGAAGCTTTCTTT
cdr3_aa: CASRSLGGEDTEAFF
d_call: .
clone_size: many
j_call: TRBJ1-1
v_call: TRBV28

cdr3_nt: TGTGCCAGCAGTTCCCCCGGACAGGGACTACAGGCTTTCATGAACACTGAAGCTTTCTTT
cdr3_aa: CASSSPGQGLQAFMNTEAFF
d_call: TRBD1
clone_size: .
j_call: TRBJ1-1
v_call: TRBV28

cdr3_nt: TGCAGCGTAGGTGAGCAGACAGAGCAGTACTTC
cdr3_aa: CSVGEQTEQYF
d_call: .
clone_size: once
j_call: TRBJ2-7
v_call: TRBV29-1

cdr3_nt: TGTGCCAGCAGTTCGCGCGGGACCCAATTGGGCTACACCTTC
cdr3_aa: CASSSRGTQLGYTF
d_call: .
clone_size: many
j_call: TRBJ1-2
v_call: TRBV12-3/TRBV12-4

cdr3_nt: TGTGCCAGCAGTGTCGAGGGGATAACCTACAATGAGCAGTTCTTC
cdr3_aa: CASSVEGITYNEQFF
d_call: .
clone_size: many
j_call: TRBJ2-1
v_call: TRBV2

cdr3_nt: TGTGCCAGCAGTTTAACCGGGGCTGAGCAGTTCTTC
cdr3_aa: CASSLTGAEQFF
d_call: .
clone_size: many
j_call: TRBJ2-1
v_call: TRBV28

cdr3_nt: TGTGCCAGCAGTGAAGCGCGCCGTCTCGGGGAGACCCAGTACTTC
cdr3_aa: CASSEARRLGETQYF
d_call: .
clone_size: many
j_call: TRBJ2-5
v_call: TRBV2

cdr3_nt: TGTGCCAGCTCTGCGACTAGCGGCTCCTACGAGCAGTACTTC
cdr3_aa: CASSATSGSYEQYF
d_call: TRBD2
clone_size: many
j_call: TRBJ2-7
v_call: TRBV9

cdr3_nt: TGCAGTGCTGGAGACGGGCGCAATCAGCCCCAGCATTTT
cdr3_aa: CSAGDGRNQPQHF
d_call: .
clone_size: few
j_call: TRBJ1-5
v_call: TRBV20-1

cdr3_nt: TGTGCCAGTAGTATAGCGGGAGTGGCCACAGATACGCAGTATTTT
cdr3_aa: CASSIAGVATDTQYF
d_call: .
clone_size: .
j_call: TRBJ2-3
v_call: TRBV19

cdr3_nt: TGTGCCAGCAGCGTAGGGGGAGGGGCAGATACGCAGTATTTT
cdr3_aa: CASSVGGGADTQYF
d_call: TRBD2
clone_size: many
j_call: TRBJ2-3
v_call: TRBV9

cdr3_nt: TGTGCCAGCAGTCCCGCGGCGGGAGCCTATGGCTACACCTTC
cdr3_aa: CASSPAAGAYGYTF
d_call: .
clone_size: .
j_call: TRBJ1-2
v_call: TRBV7-9

cdr3_nt: TGTGCCAGCAGCTTGGGCACGGGGGTCTATGGCTACACCTTC
cdr3_aa: CASSLGTGVYGYTF
d_call: .
clone_size: many
j_call: TRBJ1-2
v_call: TRBV11-2

cdr3_nt: TGCGCCAGCAGCCCTACGGACGGATACTACGAGCAGTACTTC
cdr3_aa: CASSPTDGYYEQYF
d_call: .
clone_size: many
j_call: TRBJ2-7
v_call: TRBV5-1

cdr3_nt: TGCGCCAGCAGCTTATCGGGACAGGCCTCTTTGAACACTGAAGCTTTCTTT
cdr3_aa: CASSLSGQASLNTEAFF
d_call: TRBD1
clone_size: many
j_call: TRBJ1-1
v_call: TRBV5-1

cdr3_nt: TGTGCCTGGAGACGGACAGGGTCTGGTGAAGCTTTCTTT
cdr3_aa: CAWRRTGSGEAFF
d_call: TRBD1
clone_size: many
j_call: TRBJ1-1
v_call: TRBV30

cdr3_nt: TGTGCCAGCAGTCTAAAATGGAACTATGGCTACACCTTC
cdr3_aa: CASSLKWNYGYTF
d_call: .
clone_size: .
j_call: TRBJ1-2
v_call: TRBV12-3/TRBV12-4

cdr3_nt: TGCGCCAGCAGCTTGGATGGACAGGGGGCGAATGAGCAGTTCTTC
cdr3_aa: CASSLDGQGANEQFF
d_call: TRBD1
clone_size: many
j_call: TRBJ2-1
v_call: TRBV5-1

cdr3_nt: TGTGCCACCAGTTTCAGGCCAGATACGCAGTATTTT
cdr3_aa: CATSFRPDTQYF
d_call: .
clone_size: few
j_call: TRBJ2-3
v_call: TRBV6-1

cdr3_nt: TGTGCCAGCAGTGAAGAACGGGCCCTACCAAATCAGCCCCAGCATTTT
cdr3_aa: CASSEERALPNQPQHF
d_call: .
clone_size: few
j_call: TRBJ1-5
v_call: TRBV6-1

cdr3_nt: TGTGCTAGCAGCTTAGGAAGCGGGAGGGCCGGAGATGAGCAGTTCTTC
cdr3_aa: CASSLGSGRAGDEQFF
d_call: TRBD2
clone_size: many
j_call: TRBJ2-1
v_call: TRBV7-7

cdr3_nt: TGTGCCAGCAGCCTCCGACTAGCGGCAGATACGCAGTATTTT
cdr3_aa: CASSLRLAADTQYF
d_call: TRBD2
clone_size: many
j_call: TRBJ2-3
v_call: TRBV7-2

cdr3_nt: TGTGCCAGCAGTTTAAGGGGAGAAAATCAGCCCCAGCATTTT
cdr3_aa: CASSLRGENQPQHF
d_call: .
clone_size: .
j_call: TRBJ1-5
v_call: TRBV27

cdr3_nt: TGTGCCAGCAGCGGCTTGATCGGCGAGACCCAGTACTTC
cdr3_aa: CASSGLIGETQYF
d_call: .
clone_size: many
j_call: TRBJ2-5
v_call: TRBV16

cdr3_nt: TGTGCCAGCAGTTTATCCCCGGGGGATACGCAGTATTTT
cdr3_aa: CASSLSPGDTQYF
d_call: .
clone_size: .
j_call: TRBJ2-3
v_call: TRBV12-3/TRBV12-4

cdr3_nt: TGCAGCGTTGAAGGGGGGCAGGGGACCACTGAAGCTTTCTTT
cdr3_aa: CSVEGGQGTTEAFF
d_call: .
clone_size: many
j_call: TRBJ1-1
v_call: TRBV29-1